This T cell receptor beta chain emerged from a study of T cell responses to AZD1222 COVID-19 vaccine. Findings and caveats of the study: Reportedly, nearly half the spike-specific TCRs target unmutated variant regions. Recipients of two AZD1222 doses showed rising Spike-specific TCR breadth and depth.

Only in-frame clones appear in the TCRdb table, and some are missing; sequencing was by immunoSEQ multiplex PCR. Of approximately 150,000 clones detected, approximately 93% appear once; the ten largest clones hold roughly 12%. This clone has just one count. Its antigen is unknown. With V trimmed by 5 bases and J by 4 bases, 6 bases remained unmatched. CDR1 and CDR2 (germline): LNHNV, YYDKDF (reference sequence). The CDR3 length is 15 residues. Sequences were derived from peripheral blood, sampled after recovery from COVID-19. The sequence came from an adult who had recovered from COVID-19. V gene TRBV15 combines with J gene TRBJ2-1, with TRBD1 identical over 9 bases. As DNA, the CDR3 is TGTGCCACCAGCGTTGGACAGGGGAGGTACAATGAGCAGTTCTTC. Its translation is CATSVGQGRYNEQFF.